The next 2 T cell receptor beta chains were all read from a single sample in a study of tumor-infiltrating lymphocytes in primary liver carcinoma. Blood RNA came from unsorted whole blood; germline DNA was also extracted. Researchers generated TCR beta cDNA from approximately 450 ng of total RNA, relying on a constant-region primer. Slightly modified ARM-PCR, run as three nested multiplex PCR rounds, produced the TCR beta libraries. TRBV1-TRBV30 forward and Cbeta reverse primers drove the first two approximately 11-cycle rounds. Each CDR3 protein is one row after TCRdb ran MiXCR on the multiplex PCR reads. The data contain approximately 320,000 distinct CDR3 sequences, roughly three fifths of them singletons. Sample: peripheral blood. These receptors were obtained from a woman in her thirties with primary liver carcinoma and hepatitis B virus infection.

This clonotype appeared a few times. The gene calls are TRBV5-6 and TRBJ2-4; 7 nucleotides align to TRBD1. The CDR3 contains 12 residues. V gave up 0 bases and J gave up 14 bases; unmatched junction bases: 5. The germline V gene encodes CDR1 SGHDT and CDR2 YYEEEE. CDR3 DNA: TGTGCCAGCAGCTTGGGAGGGGGCAGGGAGTACTTC. Translating it yields CASSLGGGREYF.

This clonotype was counted a few times. The chain has TRBV4-1 and TRBJ1-2; 11 bases agree with TRBD1. Germline values: CDR1 MGHRA, CDR2 YSYEKL. V dropped 0 bases and J dropped 9; count of bases not matched to a gene: 6. The length of the CDR3 is 15 residues. The CDR3, as DNA: TGCGCCAGCAGCCAAGAGGGGACAGGGGGTATTAGCTACACCTTC. It is translated as CASSQEGTGGISYTF.